The entry below gives a single TCR beta chain sequence along with its context. CDR1 LNHDA and CDR2 SQIVND come from the germline V gene (reference sequence). This CDR3 contains 16 residues. The V gene lost 3 bases and the J gene lost 0 bases, with 9 bases spanning the gap. The source of the sample is a study of blood T cell repertoires in COVID-19. Sequencing was performed with immunoSEQ multiplex PCR; in TCRdb, only in-frame clones are kept and a portion is missing. Altogether 350,000 to 400,000 clones are present, approximately 89% being singletons, with the ten largest covering around 1.9%. This chain joins TRBV19 and TRBJ2-6; tentatively, D is TRBD2 (6 bases). Input material: PBMCs or T cells enriched from blood (not recorded which). This clonotype was sampled from a man aged 40-55 years in a cohort exposed to, infected with or recovered from COVID-19 (not recorded which). CDR3 bases: TGTGCCAGTAGTATTCACGGGGGCTCTGGGGCCAACGTCCTGACTTTC. Translation: CASSIHGGSGANVLTF.